These 30 T cell receptor beta chains came from one sample sequenced in a study of blood T cell repertoires in COVID-19. Sequenced by immunoSEQ multiplex PCR; TCRdb stores in-frame clones only, minus some. Found here are under 85,000 clones, 86% of them singletons; the top ten hold approximately 15%. The sample comprised peripheral blood. The origin of the receptors is a man in his forties with COVID-19, enrolled during active disease.

The chain uses TRBV9 and TRBJ2-1; 7 bases agree with TRBD1. This CDR3 is built from 15 residues. CDR1 is SGDLS and CDR2 is YYNGEE in the germline V gene. V lost 6 bases to trimming and J lost 1 base; unmatched junction nucleotides: 7. The CDR3 loop reads CASTRGTESYNEQFF. The CDR3 DNA follows: TGTGCCAGCACTCGTGGGACAGAATCCTACAATGAGCAGTTCTTC.

This chain links TRBV27 with TRBJ2-2, with 11 positions matching TRBD1. Germline-derived CDR1 and CDR2 are MNHEY and SMNVEV (reference sequence). This CDR3 has 16 amino acids. V shed 5 bases, J shed 6 bases, and the junction held 8 bases outside the gene matches. CDR3 in DNA: TGTGCCAGCAGTGGGTGGGGACAGGGGGACTCCGGGGAGCTGTTTTTT. Its translation is CASSGWGQGDSGELFF.

The rearrangement joins TRBV5-1 to TRBJ2-7; D is unclear. Between the trimmed V and J ends, which lost 4 bases and 1 base, there was a span of 9 bases. The CDR3 sequence is 13 residues long. Germline V lookup: CDR1 SGHRS, CDR2 YFSETQ. The CDR3 bases are TGCGCCAGCAGCATGGACGGTTCCTACGAGCAGTACTTC. Translation gives CASSMDGSYEQYF.

The genes are TRBV15 and TRBJ1-5, with D maybe TRBD1 (5 bases). The CDR3 covers 16 residues. From germline, CDR1 is LNHNV and CDR2 YYDKDF (reference sequence). Trimming pared 2 bases from V and 0 bases from J, leaving 11 bases between. CDR3 coding DNA: TGTGCCACCAGCAGAAATCGACAGAGTAGCAATCAGCCCCAGCATTTT. Translating gives CATSRNRQSSNQPQHF.

The chain employs TRBV27 and TRBJ1-1; D is possibly TRBD1 (5 bases). The CDR3 sequence is 17 residues long. The V gene lost 4 bases and the J gene lost 7 bases, with 25 bases spanning the gap. Germline lookup yields CDR1 MNHEY and CDR2 SMNVEV (reference sequence). CDR3 sequence reads: CASSSGGNYDFGGEAFF. The CDR3 DNA reads TGTGCCAGCAGTTCCGGGGGGAACTATGATTTTGGGGGTGAAGCTTTCTTT.

This chain connects TRBV10-3 to TRBJ1-3, with TRBD1 identical over 10 bases. V trimming: 6 bases; J trimming: 0 bases; junction bases outside the gene matches: 11. CDR1 and CDR2 (germline): ENHRY, SYGVKD. The CDR3 spans 18 residues. The CDR3 DNA reads TGTGCCATCAGCCCGGGACAGGGGACTTACAACTCTGGAAACACCATATATTTT. Translating gives CAISPGQGTYNSGNTIYF.

The J gene is TRBJ1-1, the V gene TRBV5-4; D perhaps matches TRBD1 (5 bases). V lost 4 bases, J lost 0 bases, and 13 bases lay in between. CDR1 and CDR2 from the germline V gene are SGHNT and YYREEE (reference sequence). This CDR3 contains 15 residues. The CDR3 reads CASSPPLGLNTEAFF. As DNA, the CDR3 is TGTGCCAGCAGCCCCCCTTTGGGGCTGAACACTGAAGCTTTCTTT.

The rearrangement joins TRBV7-8 to TRBJ1-3; tentatively, D is TRBD1 (6 bases). Germline-derived CDR1 and CDR2 are SGHVS and FQNEAQ. CDR3 length: 17 amino acids. Trimming shortened V by 2 bases and J by 0 bases, and 14 bases separated the two germline ends. CDR3 region: CASSLTLRQDSGNTIYF. The CDR3 DNA follows: TGTGCCAGCAGCTTAACCTTAAGACAGGACTCTGGAAACACCATATATTTT.

The chain is built from TRBV10-3 and TRBJ1-4; D perhaps matches TRBD1 (5 bases). The germline V gene encodes CDR1 ENHRY and CDR2 SYGVKD. Trimming took 2 bases from V and 4 from J, leaving 11 bases between them. The CDR3 has 15 amino acids. The CDR3 here is CAISEKRDGNEKLFF. Here the CDR3 DNA reads TGTGCCATCAGTGAGAAGCGGGACGGTAATGAAAAACTGTTTTTT.

The rearrangement uses TRBV4-1 and TRBJ2-7; 8 bases are shared with TRBD1. V dropped 1 base and J dropped 4; count of bases not matched to a gene: 9. Germline CDR1 MGHRA, CDR2 YSYEKL. CDR3 length: 16 amino acids. The CDR3 loop is CASSQVTGGSPYEQYF. CDR3 bases: TGCGCCAGCAGCCAAGTTACAGGGGGATCACCGTACGAGCAGTACTTC.

This clone was recorded once. The genes are TRBV27 and TRBJ2-3; 10 positions match TRBD1. Trimming removed 7 bases from V and 4 bases from J; junction bases left unmatched: 11. The CDR3 consists of 16 residues. Germline assignment: CDR1 MNHEY and CDR2 SMNVEV (reference sequence). The CDR3 region is CASNQPGQGFSDTQYF. DNA for the CDR3: TGTGCCAGCAATCAACCGGGACAGGGGTTTTCAGATACGCAGTATTTT.

The chain recombines TRBV5-6 with TRBJ1-2, with 7 bases matching TRBD1. The V gene's germline CDR1 is SGHDT and CDR2 YYEEEE. V was clipped by 0 bases and J by 2 bases; unmatched bases: 1. The CDR3 loop spans 14 amino acids. Here the CDR3 reads CASSLVGQNYGYTF. The CDR3 nucleotides read TGTGCCAGCAGCTTGGTGGGACAGAACTATGGCTACACCTTC.

The chain joins TRBV7-9 to TRBJ2-3, with TRBD2 as a possible D gene (5 bases). CDR1 SEHNR and CDR2 FQNEAQ come from the germline V gene (reference sequence). The CDR3 is made up of 13 amino acids. Trimming shortened V by 7 bases and J by 2 bases, and 10 bases separated the two germline ends. Here the CDR3 DNA reads TGTGCCAGCATCCCAGCGGCCACAGATACGCAGTATTTT. Its translation is CASIPAATDTQYF.

This chain links TRBV14 with TRBJ2-5; D remains ambiguous. CDR3 length: 13 residues. Germline CDR1 and CDR2: SGHDN and FVKESK. Deletions cut 2 bases from V and 1 base from J, with 5 bases between. The CDR3 reads CASSQNSQETQYF. The CDR3 bases are TGTGCCAGCAGCCAAAACAGCCAAGAGACCCAGTACTTC.

This CDR3 is CASSYSGVRKKNIQYF. The CDR3 DNA reads TGTGCCAGCAGTTACTCCGGGGTCCGGAAGAAAAACATTCAGTACTTC. The chain couples TRBV6-2 or TRBV6-3 to TRBJ2-4; a weak D match, TRBD2 (5 bases). V lost 0 bases, J lost 4 bases, and 13 bases lay in between. This CDR3 is 16 amino acids long. Per germline, CDR1 MNHEY and CDR2 SVGEGT.

The chain is built from TRBV5-1 and TRBJ2-4; 8 bases match TRBD2. CDR1 and CDR2 from the germline V gene are SGHRS and YFSETQ. With 2 bases clipped from V and 3 bases from J, the junction kept 7 bases outside the gene matches. CDR3 length equals 16 residues. This CDR3 is CASSFQAGAVKNIQYF. CDR3 nucleotides: TGCGCCAGCAGCTTTCAAGCGGGGGCGGTCAAAAACATTCAGTACTTC.

V is TRBV11-2 and J is TRBJ2-7; D unresolved. V gave up 4 bases and J gave up 2 bases, with 15 bases separating them. The CDR3 totals 15 residues. Germline CDR1 SGHAT, CDR2 FQNNGV. CDR3 nucleotide sequence: TGTGCCAGCAGCTCCACAACGACAACCCCCTACGAGCAGTACTTC. Translating it yields CASSSTTTTPYEQYF.

A word on this clone: An end of the junction differs from the germline gene, which may be a read error. V is TRBV2 and J is TRBJ2-7; 7 bases fit TRBD1. In germline, CDR1 is SNHLY, CDR2 FYNNEI. CDR3 length: 13 residues. CDR3: CASGDRVAYEQYF. CDR3 in DNA: TGTGCCAGCGGTGACAGGGTTGCCTACGAGCAGTACTTC.

The rearrangement uses TRBV5-6 and TRBJ1-6; 7 bases are a match to TRBD1. V dropped 4 bases and J dropped 7; count of bases not matched to a gene: 14. The length of the CDR3 is 17 residues. CDR1 is SGHDT and CDR2 is YYEEEE in the germline V gene. The CDR3 nucleotides read TGTGCCAGCAGCCCCCCTCCCCAGGCAGGGGGGAATTCACCCCTCCACTTT. Amino acids: CASSPPPQAGGNSPLHF.

The chain combines TRBV11-2 with TRBJ2-2, with 7 bases aligning to TRBD2. This CDR3 is built from 17 residues. The J segment lost 0 bases and the V segment lost 3 bases, leaving 7 bases of the junction unmatched. CDR1 is SGHAT and CDR2 is FQNNGV in the germline V gene. The CDR3 here is CASSFSRGISNTGELFF. CDR3 nucleotide sequence: TGTGCCAGCAGCTTCTCGCGGGGGATCTCGAACACCGGGGAGCTGTTTTTT.

V gene TRBV6-5 combines with J gene TRBJ2-7; 9 positions agree with TRBD1. The CDR3 length is 16 residues. The trim removed 2 bases at V and 4 bases at J, leaving 9 bases unmatched. The germline CDR1 and CDR2 sequences are MNHEY and SVGAGI. CDR3 DNA sequence: TGTGCCAGCAGTTACCCCCGAGACAGGGGGGGATACGAGCAGTACTTC. Translated, it gives CASSYPRDRGGYEQYF.

V and J are TRBV7-9 and TRBJ2-1, with 10 bases identical to TRBD1. With V trimmed by 5 bases and J by 7 bases, 8 bases remained unmatched. CDR1 is SEHNR, CDR2 FQNEAQ, per germline (reference sequence). This CDR3 contains 15 residues. The CDR3 loop is CASSPGQGTENEQFF. Written as DNA, the CDR3 is TGTGCCAGCAGCCCGGGACAGGGGACGGAGAATGAGCAGTTCTTC.

The chain joins TRBV3-1 (or the pseudogene TRBV3-2) to TRBJ1-5, with D possibly matching TRBD1 (5 bases). The V end lost 1 base, the J end lost 7 bases, and 17 bases lay between the germline ends. The CDR3 is made up of 16 amino acids. Germline values: CDR1 LGHDT, CDR2 YNNKEL (reference sequence). The DNA of the CDR3 is TGTGCCAGCAGCCAAGGGGGGGTTGGGGTGAGGCAGCCCCAGCATTTT. Its protein is CASSQGGVGVRQPQHF.

The J gene is TRBJ1-3, the V gene TRBV5-4, with 9 bases lining up with TRBD1. With V trimmed by 5 bases and J by 0 bases, 6 bases remained unmatched. CDR3 length equals 16 residues. The germline CDR1 and CDR2 sequences are SGHNT and YYREEE (reference sequence). The CDR3 DNA is TGTGCCAGCAGACCAGACAGGGGGGGCTCTGGAAACACCATATATTTT. Amino acid sequence: CASRPDRGGSGNTIYF.

The chain carries TRBV28 and TRBJ2-5; D may be TRBD2 (5 bases). V lost 5 bases to trimming and J lost 4 bases, with 14 bases between them. This CDR3 is built from 14 residues. Germline loops: CDR1 MDHEN, CDR2 SYDVKM. The CDR3 DNA sequence: TGTGCCAGCAGTATAGCGTCCCGACCAGAGACCCAGTACTTC. Translation gives CASSIASRPETQYF.

The genes are TRBV3-1 (or the pseudogene TRBV3-2) and TRBJ2-3, with 11 bases aligning to TRBD2. This CDR3 comprises 15 residues. Germline values: CDR1 LGHDT, CDR2 YNNKEL (reference sequence). After removal of 3 bases from V and 4 bases from J, the junction contained 3 bases not matched to a gene. The CDR3 here is CASSQSSGGSDTQYF. For the CDR3, the DNA is TGTGCCAGCAGCCAGTCTAGCGGGGGGTCAGATACGCAGTATTTT.

The chain has TRBV3-1 (or the pseudogene TRBV3-2) and TRBJ1-1; TRBD1 matches 8 bases. Trimming cost V 1 base and J 2 bases; bases outside gene matches: 9. Germline assignment: CDR1 LGHDT and CDR2 YNNKEL (reference sequence). The CDR3 spans 17 residues. CDR3 sequence: CASSQGAGGLINTEAFF. CDR3 DNA: TGTGCCAGCAGCCAAGGGGCAGGGGGCCTCATAAACACTGAAGCTTTCTTT.

The chain combines TRBV11-3 with TRBJ2-1, with D possibly TRBD2 on 5 matching bases. The V end was cut by 0 bases, the J end by 9 bases, with 9 bases between. The germline gives CDR1 SGHNT, CDR2 YENEEA. The CDR3 is 13 residues long. DNA for the CDR3: TGTGCCAGCAGCTTAGAAGGGAGTGGTGAGCAGTTCTTC. Its translation is CASSLEGSGEQFF.

The V call is TRBV4-1, the J call TRBJ2-3; D possibly corresponds to TRBD2 (5 bases). Per germline, CDR1 MGHRA and CDR2 YSYEKL. V was cut by 0 bases and J by 2 bases, with 18 bases left in between. The CDR3 loop spans 18 amino acids. The CDR3 DNA reads as TGCGCCAGCAGCCAAGATACAAGCGCGGGCGAGGACACAGATACGCAGTATTTT. This sequence encodes CASSQDTSAGEDTDTQYF.

The chain has TRBV6-5 and TRBJ2-7; 9 bases align to TRBD1. Trimming removed 2 bases from V and 5 bases from J; junction bases left unmatched: 7. CDR3 length: 15 amino acids. Germline V gene lookup returns CDR1 MNHEY and CDR2 SVGAGI. CDR3 nucleotides: TGTGCCAGCAGTTACCCGACAGGGGGTACAAACGAGCAGTACTTC. Its translation is CASSYPTGGTNEQYF.